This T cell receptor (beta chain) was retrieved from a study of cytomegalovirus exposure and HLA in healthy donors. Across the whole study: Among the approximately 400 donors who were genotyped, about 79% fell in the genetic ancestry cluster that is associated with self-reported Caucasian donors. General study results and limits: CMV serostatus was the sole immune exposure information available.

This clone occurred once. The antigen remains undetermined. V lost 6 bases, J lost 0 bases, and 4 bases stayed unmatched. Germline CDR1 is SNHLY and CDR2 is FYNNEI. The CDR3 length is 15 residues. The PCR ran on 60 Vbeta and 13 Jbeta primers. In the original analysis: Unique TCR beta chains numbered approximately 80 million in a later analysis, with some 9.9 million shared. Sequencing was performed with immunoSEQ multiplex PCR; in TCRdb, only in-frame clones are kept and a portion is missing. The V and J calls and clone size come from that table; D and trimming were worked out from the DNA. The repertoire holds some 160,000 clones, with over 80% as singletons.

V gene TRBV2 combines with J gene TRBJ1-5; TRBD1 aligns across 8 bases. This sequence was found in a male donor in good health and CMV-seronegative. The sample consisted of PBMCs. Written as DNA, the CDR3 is TGTGCCAGCAGGCACAGGGGGAATAGCAATCAGCCCCAGCATTTT. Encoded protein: CASRHRGNSNQPQHF.